Listed here are 29 T cell receptor beta chains from one sample, sequenced in a study of PD-1 blockade in classical Hodgkin lymphoma. The data were produced by immunoSEQ multiplex PCR, yet TCRdb's version contains in-frame clones alone and is incomplete. The profile shows approximately 27,000 clones, 82% of them singletons. Time point meaning: cycle 4 day 1 (C4D1), after more than 5 weeks of nivolumab. There was relapse after autologous stem cell transplantation in every patient, and there was variation in brentuximab vedotin exposure. Sample: peripheral blood mononuclear cells (PBMCs), taken before the fourth cycle of nivolumab. These receptors all stem from a human donor with classical Hodgkin lymphoma.

The chain couples TRBV5-1 to TRBJ2-7; D might be TRBD1 (5 bases). The germline V gene has CDR1 SGHRS and CDR2 YFSETQ. V was pared by 4 bases and J by 0 bases, with 14 bases between. This CDR3 comprises 15 residues. CDR3 sequence reads: CASSDAQQVSYEQYF. CDR3 DNA sequence: TGCGCCAGCAGCGATGCACAACAGGTCTCCTACGAGCAGTACTTC.

This clone was counted between two and nine times. The rearrangement links TRBV29-1 to TRBJ2-3; D might be TRBD2 (7 bases). This CDR3 contains 15 residues. Germline CDR1 is SQVTM and CDR2 is ANQGSEA. Trimming removed 6 bases from V and 6 bases from J, with 22 bases in between. The CDR3: CSVPKGGGTDDTQYF. The CDR3 nucleotides are TGCAGCGTACCGAAGGGGGGGGGCACGGACGATACGCAGTATTTT.

The chain combines TRBV29-1 with TRBJ2-3; perhaps TRBD1 as D (6 bases). The CDR3 consists of 14 residues. In germline, CDR1 is SQVTM, CDR2 ANQGSEA. The germline V and J ends were trimmed by 6 bases and 3 bases, with 16 bases remaining between them. DNA for the CDR3: TGCAGCGTAGACAGGCCTCAGGGGACAGATACGCAGTATTTT. Translated: CSVDRPQGTDTQYF.

The V call is TRBV7-2, the J call TRBJ2-2; D gene uncertain. The CDR3 is 12 residues long. CDR1 and CDR2 from the germline V gene are SGHTA and FQGNSA. The V gene lost 2 bases and the J gene lost 2 bases, with 0 bases spanning the gap. The CDR3, as DNA: TGTGCCAGCAGCTTAAACACCGGGGAGCTGTTTTTT. This codes for CASSLNTGELFF.

With regard to this clone: At one boundary the junction diverges from the germline segment, which might be a read error. The genes are TRBV7-7 and TRBJ2-5; no clear D gene. The CDR3 length is 15 residues. Looked up from germline, CDR1 is SSHAT and CDR2 is FNYEAQ (reference sequence). The CDR3: CASSPDGFNGETQYF. The CDR3 DNA sequence: TGTGCTAGCAGCCCTGACGGGTTCAATGGAGAGACCCAGTACTTC.

CDR3 protein: CASSQAPNSPLHF. CDR3 coding DNA: TGTGCCAGCAGCCAAGCCCCGAATTCACCCCTCCACTTT. The chain has TRBV14 and TRBJ1-6; no clear D. Trimming stripped 1 base from V and 7 bases from J, with 5 bases between. This CDR3 comprises 13 residues. CDR1 and CDR2 (germline): SGHDN, FVKESK.

CDR3 amino acids: CATTRGLRTEAFF. The CDR3 nucleotides read TGTGCCACTACCAGGGGCTTAAGGACTGAAGCTTTCTTT. V gene TRBV19 combines with J gene TRBJ1-1, with D perhaps matching TRBD1 (6 bases). The germline V and J ends were trimmed by 10 bases and 5 bases, with 17 bases remaining between them. Looked up from germline, CDR1 is LNHDA and CDR2 is SQIVND (reference sequence). This CDR3 region has 13 residues. Full variable domain (outside the CDR3, taken from reference TRBV19 and TRBJ1-1): DGGITQSPKYLFRKEGQNVTLSCEQNLNHDAMYWYRQDPGQGLRLIYYSQIVNDFQKGDIAEGYSVSREKKESFPLTVTSAQKNPTAFYLCATTRGLRTEAFFGQGTRLTVV.

The rearrangement links TRBV2 to TRBJ2-1; the D gene could be TRBD1 or TRBD2 (7 bases each). CDR1 is SNHLY and CDR2 is FYNNEI in the germline V gene. There are 15 residues in the CDR3. Trimming pared 1 base from V and 7 bases from J, leaving 14 bases between. In DNA, the CDR3 is TGTGCCAGCAGTGAAGTCAGGGGGGGGCCGAATGAGCAGTTCTTC. It translates to CASSEVRGGPNEQFF. The complete variable domain, with remaining parts taken from reference TRBV2 and TRBJ2-1, reads EPEVTQTPSHQVTQMGQEVILRCVPISNHLYFYWYRQILGQKVEFLVSFYNNEISEKSEIFDDQFSVERPDGSNFTLKIRSTKLEDSAMYFCASSEVRGGPNEQFFGPGTRLTVL.

The V call is TRBV15, the J call TRBJ2-7, with D perhaps matching TRBD2 (5 bases). Trimming took off 0 bases at V and 9 bases at J, with 24 bases between the two ends. The CDR3 extends over 17 amino acids. Germline V gene lookup returns CDR1 LNHNV and CDR2 YYDKDF (reference sequence). The chain's CDR3 is CATSRDGVRGQDGGQYF. CDR3 DNA: TGTGCCACCAGCAGAGATGGGGTCCGAGGCCAGGACGGAGGGCAGTACTTC.

The chain has TRBV11-1 and TRBJ2-1; either TRBD1 or TRBD2 may fit D (6 bases each). Per germline, CDR1 SGHAT and CDR2 FQDESV (reference sequence). CDR3 length: 14 residues. Trimming pared 3 bases from V and 6 bases from J, leaving 12 bases between. DNA for the CDR3: TGTGCCAGCAGCTTTGGAGGGGGGACCAATGAGCAGTTCTTC. Translating it yields CASSFGGGTNEQFF.

The chain recombines TRBV7-9 with TRBJ2-3, with TRBD2 identical over 14 bases. V shed 0 bases and J 2 bases; nucleotides not matched to a gene: 4. CDR3 length: 18 amino acids. Germline CDR1 reads SEHNR; CDR2 reads FQNEAQ (reference sequence). CDR3 sequence (DNA): TGTGCCAGCAGCTTAGCGGGACTAGCGGGGGCCACCACAGATACGCAGTATTTT. It encodes CASSLAGLAGATTDTQYF.

The chain couples TRBV7-8 to TRBJ2-3, with 10 bases lining up with TRBD2. Per the germline V gene, CDR1 is SGHVS and CDR2 is FQNEAQ. The CDR3 runs 19 residues. Trimming cost V 0 bases and J 2 bases; bases outside gene matches: 11. The chain's CDR3 is CASSLAWKSSGGSTDTQYF. The CDR3 DNA follows: TGTGCCAGCAGCTTAGCTTGGAAGAGTAGCGGGGGGTCCACAGATACGCAGTATTTT.

J is TRBJ2-1 and V is TRBV5-1, with D perhaps assigned TRBD1 or TRBD2 (5 bases each). The CDR3 totals 15 residues. V lost 2 bases and J lost 6, with 15 bases in between. CDR1 SGHRS and CDR2 YFSETQ come from the germline V gene. CDR3 loop: CASSFRPGTVNEQFF. CDR3 DNA: TGCGCCAGCAGCTTCCGCCCCGGGACGGTCAATGAGCAGTTCTTC.

The chain has TRBV5-6 and TRBJ1-6, with D unresolved. CDR1 and CDR2 (germline): SGHDT, YYEEEE. Trimming cost V 4 bases and J 11 bases, with 25 bases left between them. There are 17 residues in the CDR3. The CDR3 reads CASSSFQTGSTRTPLHF. DNA of the CDR3: TGTGCCAGCAGCAGCTTCCAGACCGGGTCTACGAGGACACCCCTCCACTTT.

The CDR3 here is CASSLSGVNEQFF. CDR3 sequence (DNA): TGTGCCAGCAGCCTCTCAGGGGTGAATGAGCAGTTCTTC. The chain joins TRBV9 to TRBJ2-1, with D tentatively TRBD1 (6 bases). This CDR3 is 13 amino acids long. V shed 4 bases and J shed 7 bases, with 12 bases lying between them. Germline CDR1 is SGDLS and CDR2 is YYNGEE.

The V and J genes are TRBV28 and TRBJ1-5; D is unclear. Germline V lookup: CDR1 MDHEN, CDR2 SYDVKM. The germline V and J ends were trimmed by 0 bases and 1 base, with 7 bases remaining between them. The CDR3 runs 15 residues. Here the CDR3 DNA reads TGTGCCAGCAGTTTATGGTGGCACAGCAATCAGCCCCAGCATTTT. Protein: CASSLWWHSNQPQHF.

The chain links TRBV19 to TRBJ1-2, with a weak D call TRBD1 (5 bases). Germline values: CDR1 LNHDA, CDR2 SQIVND (reference sequence). CDR3 size: 15 residues. V was cut by 7 bases and J by 4 bases, with 19 bases left in between. CDR3 sequence (DNA): TGTGCCAGTACCGATCCGTTCAGGGACTTCTATGGCTACACCTTC. This codes for CASTDPFRDFYGYTF.

The CDR3 DNA follows: TGTGCCAGCAGTGGGGGGACGTTGGCCCACGAGCAGTACTTC. This gives the protein CASSGGTLAHEQYF. The rearrangement links TRBV6-1 to TRBJ2-7; D tentatively reads TRBD1 or TRBD2 (5 bases each). Trimming cost V 4 bases and J 5 bases, with 15 bases left between them. The V gene's germline CDR1 is MNHNS and CDR2 SASEGT. The CDR3 is made up of 14 amino acids.

As concerns this clone: Other DNA sequences in this specimen translate into the identical CDR3. This CDR3 is CASSWGQNTEAFF. CDR3 in DNA: TGTGCCAGCAGTTGGGGACAGAACACTGAAGCTTTCTTT. This rearrangement joins TRBV6-1 to TRBJ1-1; perhaps TRBD1 as D (6 bases). Looked up from germline, CDR1 is MNHNS and CDR2 is SASEGT. This CDR3 comprises 13 residues. V was cut by 5 bases and J by 1 base, with 8 bases left in between.

The chain couples TRBV7-9 to TRBJ1-3; weak D call: TRBD1 (5 bases). This CDR3 comprises 15 residues. Germline V gene lookup returns CDR1 SEHNR and CDR2 FQNEAQ (reference sequence). V dropped 6 bases and J dropped 0 bases, with 12 bases sitting between them. The CDR3 region has the DNA TGTGCCAGCAGTCCCAGGGCTCTCTCTGGAAACACCATATATTTT. It specifies CASSPRALSGNTIYF.

The rearrangement links TRBV13 to TRBJ1-5; no clear D. Germline-derived CDR1 and CDR2 are PRHDT and FYEKMQ (reference sequence). V was trimmed by 7 bases and J by 6 bases, leaving 10 bases between them. This CDR3 contains 12 residues. The CDR3 DNA is TGTGCCAGCAACCAACAGAGTCAGCCCCAGCATTTT. It codes for CASNQQSQPQHF.

The genes are TRBV7-6 and TRBJ1-3; D is perhaps TRBD1 (6 bases). Germline V CDR1 and CDR2: SGHVS, FNYEAQ. The CDR3 loop spans 16 amino acids. V lost 3 bases and J 0 bases, leaving 12 bases between the germline ends. The CDR3 sequence is CASSFTTGTSGNTIYF. The CDR3 DNA sequence: TGTGCCAGCAGCTTTACCACAGGGACCTCTGGAAACACCATATATTTT. The full variable domain, rest sourced from reference TRBV7-6 and TRBJ1-3, is GAGVSQSPRYKVTKRGQDVALRCDPISGHVSLYWYRQALGQGPEFLTYFNYEAQQDKSGLPNDRFSAERPEGSISTLTIQRTEQRDSAMYRCASSFTTGTSGNTIYFGEGSWLTVV.

The chain joins TRBV9 to TRBJ2-5, with 9 bases lining up with TRBD2. This CDR3 comprises 16 residues. CDR1 SGDLS and CDR2 YYNGEE come from the germline V gene. V lost 0 bases to trimming and J lost 5 bases; unmatched junction nucleotides: 8. CDR3 DNA: TGTGCCAGCAGCGTAGTGGGCGGGGGGGGTGGGGAGACCCAGTACTTC. Translating gives CASSVVGGGGGETQYF. Variable domain in full (rest from reference TRBV9 and TRBJ2-5): DSGVTQTPKHLITATGQRVTLRCSPRSGDLSVYWYQQSLDQGLQFLIQYYNGEERAKGNILERFSAQQFPDLHSELNLSSLELGDSALYFCASSVVGGGGGETQYFGPGTRLLVL.

This sequence joins TRBV5-1 and TRBJ1-1; no clear D. In germline, CDR1 is SGHRS, CDR2 YFSETQ. V lost 5 bases, J lost 2 bases, and 10 bases lay in between. This CDR3 comprises 13 residues. CDR3 bases: TGCGCCAGCAGGTACTCAGAAAACACTGAAGCTTTCTTT. Its protein product is CASRYSENTEAFF.

This clone was recorded a few times. The V and J genes are TRBV4-1 and TRBJ2-1; a possible D gene is TRBD1 (5 bases). V dropped 1 base and J dropped 10 bases, with 11 bases sitting between them. Germline V gene sequence: CDR1 MGHRA, CDR2 YSYEKL. The CDR3 sequence is 13 residues long. The CDR3 protein is CASSQVNWGEQFF. As DNA, the CDR3 is TGCGCCAGCAGCCAAGTCAACTGGGGCGAGCAGTTCTTC.

This clone is labeled as medium-sized (0.01 to 0.1%). The V gene is TRBV10-1, the J gene TRBJ2-3; D ambiguous. This CDR3 is 13 amino acids long. Per germline, CDR1 WNHNN and CDR2 SYGVQD (reference sequence). Trimming shortened V by 8 bases and J by 1 base, and 10 bases separated the two germline ends. CDR3 in DNA: TGCGCCAGCGCAACTCGTGGCACAGATACGCAGTATTTT. Translation gives CASATRGTDTQYF.

This clone has a handful of counts. This chain uses TRBV25-1 with TRBJ1-2; TRBD1 might be the D (5 bases). This CDR3 region has 11 residues. V was cut by 6 bases and J by 8 bases, with 10 bases left in between. CDR1 and CDR2 from the germline V gene are MGHDK and SYGVNS. Here the CDR3 DNA reads TGTGCCAGCAGGGGGCTCGGGGGCTACACCTTC. Its protein product is CASRGLGGYTF.

In its sample, this clone was seen once. The chain joins TRBV7-9 to TRBJ2-5, with 10 nucleotides matching TRBD2. The CDR3 has 14 amino acids. Unmatched junction bases numbered 1, after V lost 5 bases and J lost 1 base. The germline V gene encodes CDR1 SEHNR and CDR2 FQNEAQ (reference sequence). The CDR3 region has the DNA TGTGCCAGCAGCCGGACTAGCGGCCAAGAGACCCAGTACTTC. Its protein is CASSRTSGQETQYF.

Comment on this clone: At the DNA level, this CDR3 is encoded by other sequences in the same sample as well. This chain links TRBV5-8 with TRBJ1-5, with D perhaps matching TRBD1 (5 bases). Germline V gene data show CDR1 as SGHTS and CDR2 as YDEGEE. The germline V and J ends were trimmed by 2 bases and 6 bases, with 12 bases remaining between them. The CDR3 runs 14 residues. CDR3 loop: CASSLGQGGQPQHF. The CDR3 DNA is TGTGCCAGCAGCTTAGGGCAGGGCGGTCAGCCCCAGCATTTT.